A single sample gave rise to the 6 T cell receptor beta chains below, sequenced in a study of cytomegalovirus exposure and HLA in healthy donors (dated by TCRdb to 2017 to 2019). The library was generated by the immunoSEQ multiplex PCR assay. In its TCRdb copy, this immuneACCESS table keeps in-frame sequences only and misses some clones. Where compared with another copy, unresolved V genes explain less than half of these, and the others have no known cause. For this sample the table gives around 300,000 clones, of which over 75% were detected only once. About 0.85% of the sample lies in the top ten. The sample consisted of PBMCs. The origin of the receptors is a woman under 30 in good health and CMV-seronegative.

V gene TRBV28 combines with J gene TRBJ2-3; 10 bases align to TRBD2. The germline V gene encodes CDR1 MDHEN and CDR2 SYDVKM. The CDR3 spans 14 residues. V dropped 10 bases and J dropped 1; count of bases not matched to a gene: 5. The CDR3 DNA reads TGTGCCACCCTCCTAGCGGGAGGCACAGATACGCAGTATTTT. Amino acids: CATLLAGGTDTQYF.

The rearrangement joins TRBV25-1 to TRBJ2-7, with 7 positions matching TRBD2. CDR3 length: 17 residues. Per the germline V gene, CDR1 is MGHDK and CDR2 is SYGVNS. V dropped 1 base and J dropped 0; count of bases not matched to a gene: 9. This CDR3 reads CASSESRAGLGSYEQYF. CDR3 nucleotides: TGTGCCAGCAGTGAATCTCGAGCGGGATTGGGCTCCTACGAGCAGTACTTC.

The J gene is TRBJ2-3, the V gene TRBV7-3, with 10 bases that match TRBD2. Germline V gene sequence: CDR1 SGHTA, CDR2 FQGTGA. The V segment lost 5 bases and the J segment 5 bases; nucleotides outside the gene matches: 10. The CDR3 has 16 residues. In DNA form, the CDR3 reads TGTGCCAGCAGCCTGAGGACTAGCGGAGGGCAAGATACGCAGTATTTT. Translating gives CASSLRTSGGQDTQYF. The full variable domain, its missing parts supplied by reference TRBV7-3 and TRBJ2-3, is GAGVSQTPSNKVTEKGKYVELRCDPISGHTALYWYRQSLGQGPEFLIYFQGTGAADDSGLPNDRFFAVRPEGSVSTLKIQRTERGDSAVYLCASSLRTSGGQDTQYFGPGTRLTVL.

The chain has TRBV29-1 and TRBJ2-1; D might be TRBD2 (5 bases). This CDR3 has 13 residues. Trimming stripped 5 bases from V and 3 bases from J, with 11 bases between. Germline CDR1 SQVTM, CDR2 ANQGSEA. The CDR3 DNA is TGCAGCGTTTCCAACGGGAACTACAATGAGCAGTTCTTC. Protein product: CSVSNGNYNEQFF.

J is TRBJ2-5 and V is TRBV4-1; D gene uncertain. V was clipped by 4 bases and J by 6 bases, with 21 bases between them. The CDR3 consists of 16 residues. From germline, CDR1 is MGHRA and CDR2 YSYEKL. This chain's CDR3 is CASSPRILGFEKTQYF. CDR3 bases: TGCGCCAGCAGCCCTAGGATCCTAGGATTTGAGAAGACCCAGTACTTC.

This rearrangement joins TRBV5-1 to TRBJ1-1; 8 nucleotides match TRBD1. V trimming: 5 bases; J trimming: 3 bases; junction bases outside the gene matches: 6. The CDR3 sequence is 14 residues long. Germline assignment: CDR1 SGHRS and CDR2 YFSETQ. The CDR3 loop reads CASRGIQGDTEAFF. Written as DNA, the CDR3 is TGCGCCAGCAGGGGCATACAGGGGGACACTGAAGCTTTCTTT.